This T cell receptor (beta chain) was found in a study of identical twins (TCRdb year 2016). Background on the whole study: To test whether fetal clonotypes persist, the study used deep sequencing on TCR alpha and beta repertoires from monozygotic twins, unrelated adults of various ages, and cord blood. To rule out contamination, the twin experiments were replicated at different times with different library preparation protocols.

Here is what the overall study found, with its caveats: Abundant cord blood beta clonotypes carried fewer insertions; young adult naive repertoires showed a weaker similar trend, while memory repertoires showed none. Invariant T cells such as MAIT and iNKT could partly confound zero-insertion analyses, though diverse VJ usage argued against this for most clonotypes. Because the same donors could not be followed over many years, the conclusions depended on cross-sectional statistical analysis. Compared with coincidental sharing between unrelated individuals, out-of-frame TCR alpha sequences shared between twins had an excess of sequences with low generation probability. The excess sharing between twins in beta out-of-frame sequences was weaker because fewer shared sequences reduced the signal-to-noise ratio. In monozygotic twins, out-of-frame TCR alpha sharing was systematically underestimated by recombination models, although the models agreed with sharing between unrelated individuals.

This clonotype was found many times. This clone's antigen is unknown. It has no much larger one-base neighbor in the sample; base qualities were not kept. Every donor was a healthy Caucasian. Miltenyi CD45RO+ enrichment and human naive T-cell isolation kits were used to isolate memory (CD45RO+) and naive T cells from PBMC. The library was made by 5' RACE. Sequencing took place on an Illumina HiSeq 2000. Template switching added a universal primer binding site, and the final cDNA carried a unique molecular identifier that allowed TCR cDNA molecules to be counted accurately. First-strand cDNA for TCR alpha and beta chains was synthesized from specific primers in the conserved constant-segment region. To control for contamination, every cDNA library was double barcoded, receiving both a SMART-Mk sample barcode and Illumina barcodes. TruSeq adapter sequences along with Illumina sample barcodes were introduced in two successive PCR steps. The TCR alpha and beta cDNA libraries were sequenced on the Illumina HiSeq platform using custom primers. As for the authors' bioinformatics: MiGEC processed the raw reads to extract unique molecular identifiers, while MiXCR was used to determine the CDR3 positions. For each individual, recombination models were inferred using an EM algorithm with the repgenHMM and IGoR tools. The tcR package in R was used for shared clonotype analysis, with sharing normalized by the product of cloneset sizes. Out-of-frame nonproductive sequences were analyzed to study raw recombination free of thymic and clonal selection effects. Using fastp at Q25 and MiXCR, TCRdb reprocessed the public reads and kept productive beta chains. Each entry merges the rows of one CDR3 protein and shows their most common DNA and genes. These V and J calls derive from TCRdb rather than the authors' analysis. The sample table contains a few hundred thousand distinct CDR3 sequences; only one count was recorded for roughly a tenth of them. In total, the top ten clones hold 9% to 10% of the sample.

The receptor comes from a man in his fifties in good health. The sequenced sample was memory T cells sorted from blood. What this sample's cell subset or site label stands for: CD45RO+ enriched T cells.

The nucleotide sequence reads TGTGCCAGCAGGCATCTTAAGCGGGGGGTAGACAATGAGCAGTTCTTC. This encodes CASRHLKRGVDNEQFF. This sequence uses TRBV7-9 and TRBJ2-1; the central 9 bases match TRBD2. The junction shows trimming of 6 bases on V and 5 bases on J, and the gene matches do not reach 11 bases of it. Looking up the germline V gene (reference sequence) yields CDR1 SEHNR and CDR2 FQNEAQ. The CDR3 numbers 16 residues from cysteine through phenylalanine. This entry keeps only the CDR3 DNA: 48 bases, framed from base 1.